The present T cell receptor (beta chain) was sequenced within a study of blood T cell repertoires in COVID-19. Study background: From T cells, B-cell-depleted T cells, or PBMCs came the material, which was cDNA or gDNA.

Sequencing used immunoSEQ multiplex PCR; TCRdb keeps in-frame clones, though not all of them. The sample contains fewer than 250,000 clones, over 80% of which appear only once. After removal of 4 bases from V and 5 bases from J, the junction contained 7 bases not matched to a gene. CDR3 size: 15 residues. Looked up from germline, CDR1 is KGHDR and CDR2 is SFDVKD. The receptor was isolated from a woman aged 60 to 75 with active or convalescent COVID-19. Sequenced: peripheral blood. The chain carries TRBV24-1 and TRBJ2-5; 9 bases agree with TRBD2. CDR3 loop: CATSDTGTSHETQYF. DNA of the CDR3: TGTGCCACCAGTGACACCGGGACTAGCCATGAGACCCAGTACTTC.